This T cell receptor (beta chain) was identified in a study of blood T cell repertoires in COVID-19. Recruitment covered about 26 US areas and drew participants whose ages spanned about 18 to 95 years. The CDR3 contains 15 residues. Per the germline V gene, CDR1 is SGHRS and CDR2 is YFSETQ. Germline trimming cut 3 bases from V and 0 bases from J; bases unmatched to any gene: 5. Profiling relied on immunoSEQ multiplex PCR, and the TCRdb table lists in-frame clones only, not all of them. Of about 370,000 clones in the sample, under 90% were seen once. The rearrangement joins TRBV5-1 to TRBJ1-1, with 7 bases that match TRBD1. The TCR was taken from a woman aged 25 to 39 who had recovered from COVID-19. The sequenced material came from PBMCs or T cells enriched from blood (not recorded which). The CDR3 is CASSWDSDMNTEAFF. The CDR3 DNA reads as TGCGCCAGCAGCTGGGACAGCGACATGAACACTGAAGCTTTCTTT.